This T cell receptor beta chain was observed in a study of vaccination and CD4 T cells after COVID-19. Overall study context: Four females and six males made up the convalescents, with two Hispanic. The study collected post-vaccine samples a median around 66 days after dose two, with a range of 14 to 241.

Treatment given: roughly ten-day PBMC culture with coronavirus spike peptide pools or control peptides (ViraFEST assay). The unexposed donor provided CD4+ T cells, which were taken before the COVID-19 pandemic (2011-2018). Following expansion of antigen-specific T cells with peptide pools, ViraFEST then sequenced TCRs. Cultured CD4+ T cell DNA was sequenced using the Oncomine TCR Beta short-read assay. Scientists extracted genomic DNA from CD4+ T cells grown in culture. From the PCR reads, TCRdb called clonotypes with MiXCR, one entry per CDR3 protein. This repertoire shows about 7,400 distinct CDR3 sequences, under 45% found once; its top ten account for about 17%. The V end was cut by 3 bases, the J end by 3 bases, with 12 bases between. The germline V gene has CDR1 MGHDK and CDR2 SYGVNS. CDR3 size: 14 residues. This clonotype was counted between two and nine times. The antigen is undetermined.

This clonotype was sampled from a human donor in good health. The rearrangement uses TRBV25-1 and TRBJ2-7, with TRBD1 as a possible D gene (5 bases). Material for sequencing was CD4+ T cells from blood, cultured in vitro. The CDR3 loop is CASSDTGRGYEQYF. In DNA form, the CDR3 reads TGTGCCAGCAGTGATACAGGACGAGGCTACGAGCAGTACTTC.